This TCR beta chain is from a study of shared clonotypes between healthy human individuals. Germline CDR1 and CDR2: SGHRS and YFSETQ. The CDR3 spans 14 residues. Trimming took 5 bases from V and 1 from J, leaving 12 bases between them. TCRdb keeps only in-frame clones here, not all; method: immunoSEQ multiplex PCR. The sample holds 2,500,000 or so clones; approximately 94% are singletons and the top ten take over 0.12%. To note about this clone: Its matching antigen is unknown.

Regarding the study as a whole: Lower generation probabilities were found for non-shared clonotypes than for those shared by all four donors.

The sequence came from a man between 18 and 29 years old in good health. What was sequenced was naive CD4+ T cells sorted from blood. Subset specified: CD45RA+ positively selected. The rearrangement links TRBV5-1 to TRBJ2-5, with D uncertain. CDR3 sequence reads: CASSWEWGQETQYF. Written as DNA, the CDR3 is TGCGCCAGCAGTTGGGAATGGGGCCAAGAGACCCAGTACTTC.